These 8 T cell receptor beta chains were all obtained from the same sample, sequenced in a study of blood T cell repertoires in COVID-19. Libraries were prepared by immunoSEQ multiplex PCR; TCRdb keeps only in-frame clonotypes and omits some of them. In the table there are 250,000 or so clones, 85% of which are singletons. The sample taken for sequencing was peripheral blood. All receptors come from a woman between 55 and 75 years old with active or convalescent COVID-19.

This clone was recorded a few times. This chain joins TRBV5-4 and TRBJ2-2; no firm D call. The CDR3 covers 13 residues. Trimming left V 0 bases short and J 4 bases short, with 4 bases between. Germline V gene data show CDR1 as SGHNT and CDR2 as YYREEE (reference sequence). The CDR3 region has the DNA TGTGCCAGCAGCTTGGCCGTCACCGGGGAGCTGTTTTTT. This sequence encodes CASSLAVTGELFF. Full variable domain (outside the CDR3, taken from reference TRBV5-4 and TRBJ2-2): ETGVTQSPTHLIKTRGQQVTLRCSSQSGHNTVSWYQQALGQGPQFIFQYYREEENGRGNFPPRFSGLQFPNYSSELNVNALELDDSALYLCASSLAVTGELFFGEGSRLTVL.

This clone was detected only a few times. The CDR3 here is CASSFTTLLDNEQFF. In DNA, the CDR3 is TGTGCCAGCAGCTTTACGACTTTACTAGACAATGAGCAGTTCTTC. J is TRBJ2-1 and V is TRBV11-3; the D gene is possibly TRBD2 (5 bases). The V and J ends lost 3 bases and 5 bases respectively, with 14 bases between them. Germline V lookup: CDR1 SGHNT, CDR2 YENEEA. There are 15 residues in the CDR3.

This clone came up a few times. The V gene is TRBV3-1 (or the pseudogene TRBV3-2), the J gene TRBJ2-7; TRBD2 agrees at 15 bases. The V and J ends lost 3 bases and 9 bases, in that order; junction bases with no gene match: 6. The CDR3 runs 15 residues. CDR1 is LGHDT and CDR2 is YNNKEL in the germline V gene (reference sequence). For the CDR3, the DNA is TGTGCCAGCAGCCAGAGGACTAGCGGGAGGGCCAGGCAGTACTTC. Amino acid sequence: CASSQRTSGRARQYF.

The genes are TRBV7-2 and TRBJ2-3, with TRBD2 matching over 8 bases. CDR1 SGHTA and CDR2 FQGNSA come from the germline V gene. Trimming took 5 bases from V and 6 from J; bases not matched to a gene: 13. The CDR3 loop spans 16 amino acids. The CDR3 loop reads CASSPQRGTRGDTQYF. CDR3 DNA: TGTGCCAGCAGCCCCCAGCGGGGGACCCGTGGGGATACGCAGTATTTT.

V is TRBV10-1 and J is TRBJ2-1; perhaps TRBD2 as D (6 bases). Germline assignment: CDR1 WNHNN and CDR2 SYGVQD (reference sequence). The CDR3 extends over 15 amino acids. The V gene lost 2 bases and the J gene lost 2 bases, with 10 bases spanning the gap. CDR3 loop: CASSERGTPYNEQFF. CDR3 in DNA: TGCGCCAGCAGTGAGCGGGGGACTCCCTACAATGAGCAGTTCTTC.

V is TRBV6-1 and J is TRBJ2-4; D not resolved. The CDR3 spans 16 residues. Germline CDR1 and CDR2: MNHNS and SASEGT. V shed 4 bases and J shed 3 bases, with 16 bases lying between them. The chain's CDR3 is CASSVSGALGKNIQYF. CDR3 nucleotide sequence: TGTGCCAGCAGTGTTTCAGGTGCTTTAGGCAAAAACATTCAGTACTTC.

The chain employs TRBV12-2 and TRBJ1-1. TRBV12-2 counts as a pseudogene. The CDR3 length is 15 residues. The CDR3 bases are TGTGCAAGTCGCCCCAGTTCGGGGAGGGACACTGAAGCTTTCTTT. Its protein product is CASRPSSGRDTEAFF.

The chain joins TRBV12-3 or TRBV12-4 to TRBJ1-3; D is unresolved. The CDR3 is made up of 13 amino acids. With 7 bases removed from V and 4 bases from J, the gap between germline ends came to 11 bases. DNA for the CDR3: TGTGCCAGCACCGGCGGGTGGGGAAACACCATATATTTT. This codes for CASTGGWGNTIYF.